This T cell receptor beta chain was profiled in a study of CXCR3-negative and CXCR3-positive naive CD8 T cells. Overall study results and limits: For naive cells, CXCR3-negative and CXCR3-positive subsets had similar TRBV-TRBJ usage; for memory cells, usage differed. Naive subsets had comparable surface CD5; TCR strength was inferred from TRB CDR3 properties. Most assays used freshly isolated PBMCs, as cryopreservation partially reduced CXCR3.

This CDR3 is built from 13 residues. Germline loops: CDR1 SQVTM, CDR2 ANQGSEA. On this clonotype: Its target is not known.

cDNA libraries for TRB were generated by 5' RACE incorporating UMI labels. Reanalyzing the 5' RACE reads, TCRdb keeps one entry per CDR3 protein, without DNA. This listing includes over 35,000 distinct CDR3 sequences. The chain carries TRBV29-1 and TRBJ2-7; TCRdb's D call of TRBD1 is untestable without DNA. Sequencing input: memory CD8+ T cells from blood. The receptor's source is a human donor in good health. Some clones in this sample may be carry-over from other donors' samples. The CDR3 is CSVTGGPTYEQYF.